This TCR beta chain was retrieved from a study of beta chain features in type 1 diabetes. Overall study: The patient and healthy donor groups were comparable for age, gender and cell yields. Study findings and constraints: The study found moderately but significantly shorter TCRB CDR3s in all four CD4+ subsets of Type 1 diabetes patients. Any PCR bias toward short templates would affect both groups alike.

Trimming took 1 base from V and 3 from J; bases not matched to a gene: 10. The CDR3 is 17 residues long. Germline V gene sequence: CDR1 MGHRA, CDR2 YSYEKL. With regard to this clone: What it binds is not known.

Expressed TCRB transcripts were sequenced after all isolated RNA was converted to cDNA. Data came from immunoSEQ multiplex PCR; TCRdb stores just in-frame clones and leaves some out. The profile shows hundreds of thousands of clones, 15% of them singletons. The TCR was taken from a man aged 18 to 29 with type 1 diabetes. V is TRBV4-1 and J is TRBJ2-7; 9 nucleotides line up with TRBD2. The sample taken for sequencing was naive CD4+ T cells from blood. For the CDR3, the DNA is TGCGCCAGCAGCCAAGCCAAAGCGGGACTAGCCGTCTACGAGCAGTACTTC. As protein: CASSQAKAGLAVYEQYF.